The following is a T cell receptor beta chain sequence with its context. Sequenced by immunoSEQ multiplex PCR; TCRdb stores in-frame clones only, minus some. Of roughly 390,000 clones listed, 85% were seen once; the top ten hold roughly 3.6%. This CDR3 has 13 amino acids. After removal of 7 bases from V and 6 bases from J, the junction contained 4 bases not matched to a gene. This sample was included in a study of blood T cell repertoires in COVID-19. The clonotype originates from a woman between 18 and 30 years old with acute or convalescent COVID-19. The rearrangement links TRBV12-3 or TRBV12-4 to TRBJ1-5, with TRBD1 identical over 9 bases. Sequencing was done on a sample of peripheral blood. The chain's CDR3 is CASMGQGGQPQHF. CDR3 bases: TGTGCCAGCATGGGACAGGGAGGTCAGCCCCAGCATTTT.